These 16 T cell receptor beta chains were all obtained from the same sample, sequenced in a study of CD8+CD57+ T cells in acquired aplastic anemia. In patients chosen for sequencing, flow cytometry had shown CD8+CD57+ cell expansion. Template material for TCR beta VDJ and CDR3 profiling consisted of genomic DNA. TCRdb reanalysed the reads using MiXCR and keeps one entry per CDR3 protein. The repertoire holds some 160,000 distinct CDR3 sequences, with around half as singletons. Sequences were obtained from sorted CD4+, CD8+, or CD8+CD57+ T cells (not recorded which) from PBMCs. These receptors were taken from a human donor with aplastic anemia.

This clonotype has just one count. The V and J genes are TRBV19 and TRBJ1-1; D not resolved. CDR1 LNHDA and CDR2 SQIVND come from the germline V gene (reference sequence). Trimming cost V 2 bases and J 1 base, with 8 bases left between them. The CDR3 covers 14 residues. The CDR3 loop is CASSIRAGNTEAFF. The CDR3 nucleotides read TGTGCCAGTAGTATACGAGCAGGGAACACTGAAGCTTTCTTT.

The V call is TRBV7-9, the J call TRBJ2-7; no firm D call. Germline V gene sequence: CDR1 SEHNR, CDR2 FQNEAQ (reference sequence). Trimming shortened V by 5 bases and J by 6 bases, and 11 bases separated the two germline ends. The CDR3 has 12 amino acids. CDR3 sequence: CASSPALGEQYF. CDR3 in DNA: TGTGCCAGCAGCCCTGCCTTGGGCGAGCAGTACTTC.

The rearrangement uses TRBV14 and TRBJ1-1; 8 nucleotides align to TRBD1. The CDR3 consists of 10 residues. Germline V gives CDR1 SGHDN, CDR2 FVKESK. The J segment lost 10 bases and the V segment lost 8 bases, leaving 3 bases of the junction unmatched. The CDR3, as DNA: TGTGCCAGCGACAGGGGAGTAGCTTTCTTT. This sequence encodes CASDRGVAFF.

This chain uses TRBV4-2 with TRBJ2-5; 9 nucleotides align to TRBD2. Trimming took 1 base from V and 10 from J; bases not matched to a gene: 13. Germline V gene data show CDR1 as LGHNA and CDR2 as YNFKEQ. The CDR3 spans 16 residues. CDR3 in DNA: TGTGCCAGCAGCCAAGGTCCGGGGCGGGGGGGCCAAAACCAGTACTTC. Its protein product is CASSQGPGRGGQNQYF.

This chain joins TRBV15 and TRBJ2-1; 9 bases fit TRBD2. This CDR3 spans 16 amino acids. Trimming took 3 bases from V and 4 from J; bases not matched to a gene: 7. The germline V gene has CDR1 LNHNV and CDR2 YYDKDF (reference sequence). As DNA, the CDR3 is TGTGCCACCAGCAGCGCCGGCGGGGGGGATTACAATGAGCAGTTCTTC. Translation gives CATSSAGGGDYNEQFF.

V and J are TRBV5-1 and TRBJ2-3; 8 nucleotides match TRBD1. The CDR3 covers 16 residues. J was trimmed by 11 bases and V by 5 bases; bases with no gene match: 19. Germline V gene sequence: CDR1 SGHRS, CDR2 YFSETQ. This chain's CDR3 is CASRPATGAPYNEQYF. The CDR3 DNA is TGCGCCAGCAGACCAGCGACAGGGGCGCCCTACAATGAGCAGTATTTT.

This chain uses TRBV24-1 with TRBJ2-3; tentatively, D is TRBD1 (5 bases). The ends were cut back, 0 bases at V and 0 bases at J, with 9 bases in the middle. This CDR3 is built from 16 residues. Germline V gene sequence: CDR1 KGHDR, CDR2 SFDVKD. CDR3 in DNA: TGTGCCACCAGTGATTTGAGCAGGGCTAGCACAGATACGCAGTATTTT. Its protein product is CATSDLSRASTDTQYF.

The chain couples TRBV24-1 to TRBJ1-2, with 11 nucleotides matching TRBD1. The CDR3 consists of 16 residues. The germline V gene encodes CDR1 KGHDR and CDR2 SFDVKD. V lost 4 bases and J lost 9; bases outside the gene matches: 12. The CDR3 sequence is CATSDRTGGPPESYTF. In nucleotides, the CDR3 is TGTGCCACCAGTGACCGGACAGGGGGCCCTCCGGAGAGCTACACCTTC.

V usage is TRBV4-1 and J usage is TRBJ1-1, with D hard to call. The CDR3 sequence is 14 residues long. The germline V gene encodes CDR1 MGHRA and CDR2 YSYEKL. Deletions cut 0 bases from V and 6 bases from J, with 11 bases between. CDR3 in amino acids: CASSQDSREPEAFF. In DNA, the CDR3 is TGCGCCAGCAGCCAAGATTCTAGGGAACCTGAAGCTTTCTTT.

The chain joins TRBV2 to TRBJ1-1; TRBD1 matches 9 bases. CDR1 is SNHLY and CDR2 is FYNNEI in the germline V gene. The CDR3 loop spans 16 amino acids. V lost 1 base, J lost 3 bases, and 6 bases stayed unmatched. The CDR3 loop reads CASSEGTGVGDTEAFF. In DNA form, the CDR3 reads TGTGCCAGCAGTGAAGGGACAGGGGTAGGCGACACTGAAGCTTTCTTT.

This clonotype was counted at least ten times. The chain is built from TRBV5-1 and TRBJ1-1, with TRBD1 matching 9 bases. The junction had 0 bases not matched to a gene; V was cut back by 2 bases and J by 1 base. The CDR3 is 14 amino acids. Germline assignment: CDR1 SGHRS and CDR2 YFSETQ. CDR3 in amino acids: CASSLQGANTEAFF. For the CDR3, the DNA is TGCGCCAGCAGCTTACAGGGGGCGAACACTGAAGCTTTCTTT.

This chain uses TRBV7-2 with TRBJ2-4; 10 positions match TRBD1. CDR1 and CDR2 from the germline V gene are SGHTA and FQGNSA. This CDR3 contains 15 residues. Losses at the gene ends were 9 bases for V and 9 bases for J; bases not matched to a gene: 14. The CDR3 spells CASSMRGQGISIQYF. In nucleotides, the CDR3 is TGTGCCAGTAGTATGAGGGGACAGGGGATTAGCATTCAGTACTTC.

The chain joins TRBV15 to TRBJ1-5; no clear D. The J call may be mistaken, given a closer DNA end match to TRBJ2-5. The germline V gene has CDR1 LNHNV and CDR2 YYDKDF (reference sequence). This CDR3 spans 17 amino acids. This CDR3 reads CATSRDRRISSNQPQYF. CDR3 in DNA: TGTGCCACCAGCAGAGATCGCAGGATAAGTAGCAATCAGCCCCAGTACTTC.

The chain uses TRBV7-9 and TRBJ2-7, with TRBD2 matching over 7 bases. The CDR3 has 13 residues. Germline V gives CDR1 SEHNR, CDR2 FQNEAQ (reference sequence). V dropped 3 bases and J dropped 7; count of bases not matched to a gene: 6. CDR3 loop: CASSLSGGEEQYV. The CDR3 DNA reads TGTGCCAGCAGCTTGAGTGGGGGGGAAGAGCAGTACGTC.

The gene calls are TRBV15 and TRBJ2-2; tentatively, D is TRBD1 (5 bases). V lost 4 bases and J lost 3, with 6 bases in between. CDR1 and CDR2 (germline): LNHNV, YYDKDF (reference sequence). This CDR3 contains 13 residues. CDR3 sequence: CATSTRDTGELFF. The DNA for the CDR3 is TGTGCCACCAGCACCAGGGACACCGGGGAGCTGTTTTTT. Combining the CDR3 with reference TRBV15 and TRBJ2-2 gives the whole variable domain DAMVIQNPRYQVTQFGKPVTLSCSQTLNHNVMYWYQQKSSQAPKLLFHYYDKDFNNEADTPDNFQSRRPNTSFCFLDIRSPGLGDTAMYLCATSTRDTGELFFGEGSRLTVL.

This clonotype was detected only a few times. The chain employs TRBV24-1 and TRBJ2-5, with 7 bases fitting TRBD1. CDR3 length: 15 amino acids. V was clipped by 2 bases and J by 5 bases; unmatched bases: 7. Germline V CDR1 and CDR2: KGHDR, SFDVKD. The CDR3 DNA reads TGTGCCACCAGTGATTCTAGGGACAGTCACGAGACCCAGTACTTC. Protein product: CATSDSRDSHETQYF.